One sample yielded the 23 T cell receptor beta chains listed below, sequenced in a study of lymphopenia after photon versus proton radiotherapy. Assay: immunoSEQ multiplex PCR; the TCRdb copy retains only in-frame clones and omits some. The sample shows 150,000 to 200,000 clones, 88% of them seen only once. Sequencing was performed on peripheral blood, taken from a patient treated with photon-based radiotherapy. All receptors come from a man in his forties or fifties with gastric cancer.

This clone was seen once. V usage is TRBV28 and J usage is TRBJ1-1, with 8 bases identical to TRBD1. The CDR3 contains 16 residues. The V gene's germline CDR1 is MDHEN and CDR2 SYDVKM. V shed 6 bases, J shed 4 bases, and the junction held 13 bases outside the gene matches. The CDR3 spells CASRPNFKTGATEAFF. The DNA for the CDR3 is TGTGCCAGCAGGCCCAACTTTAAGACAGGGGCCACTGAAGCTTTCTTT.

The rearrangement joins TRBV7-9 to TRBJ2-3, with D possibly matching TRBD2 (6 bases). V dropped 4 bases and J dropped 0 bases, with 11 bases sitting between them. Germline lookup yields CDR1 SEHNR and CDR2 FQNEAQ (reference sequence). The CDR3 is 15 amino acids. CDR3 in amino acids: CASSSLGTSTDTQYF. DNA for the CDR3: TGTGCCAGCAGCTCACTGGGGACTAGCACAGATACGCAGTATTTT.

This CDR3 is CASSSPRDPYNEQFF. CDR3 sequence (DNA): TGTGCCAGCAGCTCTCCCAGGGACCCTTACAATGAGCAGTTCTTC. The chain links TRBV11-3 to TRBJ2-1; D could derive from TRBD1 or TRBD2 (5 bases each). Looked up from germline, CDR1 is SGHNT and CDR2 is YENEEA. V was pared by 4 bases and J by 4 bases, with 14 bases between. CDR3 size: 15 residues.

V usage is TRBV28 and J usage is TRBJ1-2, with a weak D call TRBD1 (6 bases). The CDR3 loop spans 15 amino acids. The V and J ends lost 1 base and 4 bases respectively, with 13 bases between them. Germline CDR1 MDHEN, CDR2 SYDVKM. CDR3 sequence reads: CASSLLWGQGYGYTF. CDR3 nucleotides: TGTGCCAGCAGTTTATTATGGGGGCAGGGCTATGGCTACACCTTC.

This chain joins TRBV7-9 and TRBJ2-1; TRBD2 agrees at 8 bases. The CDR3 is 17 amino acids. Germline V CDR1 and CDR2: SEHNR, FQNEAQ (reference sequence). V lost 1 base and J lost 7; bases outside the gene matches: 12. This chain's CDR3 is CASSLGPEGGRSNEQFF. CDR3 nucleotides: TGTGCCAGCAGCTTAGGTCCGGAGGGCGGGAGGTCGAATGAGCAGTTCTTC.

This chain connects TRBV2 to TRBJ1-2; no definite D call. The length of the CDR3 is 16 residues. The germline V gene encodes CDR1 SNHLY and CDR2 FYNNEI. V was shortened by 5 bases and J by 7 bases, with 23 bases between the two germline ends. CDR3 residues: CASSNYIRAGTRGYTF. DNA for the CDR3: TGTGCCAGCAGTAACTATATAAGGGCAGGTACGCGTGGCTACACCTTC.

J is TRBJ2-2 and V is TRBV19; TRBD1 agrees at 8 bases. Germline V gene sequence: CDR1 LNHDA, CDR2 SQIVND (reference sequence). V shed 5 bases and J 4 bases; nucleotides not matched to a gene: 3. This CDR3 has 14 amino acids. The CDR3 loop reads CASSPGQGTGELFF. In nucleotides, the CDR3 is TGTGCCAGTAGTCCAGGACAGGGCACCGGGGAGCTGTTTTTT. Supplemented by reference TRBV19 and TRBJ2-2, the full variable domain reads DGGITQSPKYLFRKEGQNVTLSCEQNLNHDAMYWYRQDPGQGLRLIYYSQIVNDFQKGDIAEGYSVSREKKESFPLTVTSAQKNPTAFYLCASSPGQGTGELFFGEGSRLTVL.

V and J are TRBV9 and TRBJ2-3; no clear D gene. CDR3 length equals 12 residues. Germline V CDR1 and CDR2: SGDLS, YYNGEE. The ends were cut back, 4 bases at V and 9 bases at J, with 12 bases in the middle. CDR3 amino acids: CASSPSVATQYF. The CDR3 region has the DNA TGTGCCAGCAGCCCGTCTGTTGCGACGCAGTATTTT.

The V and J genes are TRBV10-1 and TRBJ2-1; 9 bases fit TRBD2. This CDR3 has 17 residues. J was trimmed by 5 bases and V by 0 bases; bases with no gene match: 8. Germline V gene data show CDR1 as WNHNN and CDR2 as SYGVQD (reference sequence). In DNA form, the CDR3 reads TGCGCCAGCAGTGAGTCCCTCGGGATAGCGGGAGACAATGAGCAGTTCTTC. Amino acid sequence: CASSESLGIAGDNEQFF.

CDR3 DNA: TGTGCCAGCAGGGGGGACAGGCTCGGTACCGGGGAGCTGTTTTTT. Amino acid sequence: CASRGDRLGTGELFF. The rearrangement links TRBV27 to TRBJ2-2, with 8 nucleotides matching TRBD1. The CDR3 has 15 amino acids. Trimming cost V 6 bases and J 5 bases; bases outside gene matches: 8. From germline, CDR1 is MNHEY and CDR2 SMNVEV (reference sequence).

DNA for the CDR3: TGCAGTGCAGATGCGAACACTGAAGCTTTCTTT. It codes for CSADANTEAFF. J is TRBJ1-1 and V is TRBV20-1; D call uncertain. The CDR3 runs 11 residues. Germline values: CDR1 DFQATT, CDR2 SNEGSKA (reference sequence). Deletions cut 6 bases from V and 1 base from J, with 6 bases between.

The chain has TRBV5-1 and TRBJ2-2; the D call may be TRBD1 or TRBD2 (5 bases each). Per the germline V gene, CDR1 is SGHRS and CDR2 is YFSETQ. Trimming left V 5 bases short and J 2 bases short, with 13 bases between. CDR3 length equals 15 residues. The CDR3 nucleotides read TGCGCCAGCAGGACGGGACCGCCCAACACCGGGGAGCTGTTTTTT. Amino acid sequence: CASRTGPPNTGELFF.

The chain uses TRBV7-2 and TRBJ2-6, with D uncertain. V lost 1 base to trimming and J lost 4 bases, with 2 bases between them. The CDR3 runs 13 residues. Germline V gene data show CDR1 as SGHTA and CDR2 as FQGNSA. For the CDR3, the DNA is TGTGCCAGCAGCTTAGGGGGGGCCAACGTCCTGACTTTC. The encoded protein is CASSLGGANVLTF.

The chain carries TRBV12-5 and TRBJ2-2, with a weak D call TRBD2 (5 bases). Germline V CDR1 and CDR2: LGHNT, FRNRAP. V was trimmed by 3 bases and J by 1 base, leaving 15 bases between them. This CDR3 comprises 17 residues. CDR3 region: CASGFPPGLLNTGELFF. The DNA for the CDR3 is TGTGCTAGTGGTTTCCCCCCCGGACTCCTGAACACCGGGGAGCTGTTTTTT.

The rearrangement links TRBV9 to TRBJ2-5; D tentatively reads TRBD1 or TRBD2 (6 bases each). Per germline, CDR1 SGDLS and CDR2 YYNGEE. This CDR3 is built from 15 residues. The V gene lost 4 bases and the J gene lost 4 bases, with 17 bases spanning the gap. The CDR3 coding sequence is TGTGCCAGCAGCCACAGGGAGGCCCAGATAGAGACCCAGTACTTC. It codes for CASSHREAQIETQYF.

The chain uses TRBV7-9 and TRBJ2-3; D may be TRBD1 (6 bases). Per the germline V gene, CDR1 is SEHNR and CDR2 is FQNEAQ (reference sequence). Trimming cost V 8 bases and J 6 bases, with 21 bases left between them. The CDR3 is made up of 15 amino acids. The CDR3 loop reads CASYTDRDLMDTQYF. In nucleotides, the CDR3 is TGTGCCAGCTACACGGACAGAGATCTCATGGATACGCAGTATTTT.

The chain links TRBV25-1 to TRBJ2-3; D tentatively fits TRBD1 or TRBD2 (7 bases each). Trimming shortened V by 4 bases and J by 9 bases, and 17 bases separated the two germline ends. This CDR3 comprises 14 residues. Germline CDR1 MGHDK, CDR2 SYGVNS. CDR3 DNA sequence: TGTGCCAGCAGTGCAAGACAGGGCGGGGGAACGCAGTATTTT. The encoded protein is CASSARQGGGTQYF.

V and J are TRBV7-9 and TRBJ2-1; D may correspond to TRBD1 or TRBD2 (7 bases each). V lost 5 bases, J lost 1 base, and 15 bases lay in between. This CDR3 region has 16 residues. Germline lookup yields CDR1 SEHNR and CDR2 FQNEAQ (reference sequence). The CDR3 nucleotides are TGTGCCAGCAGCCCCAGACAGGGACTATCCTACAATGAGCAGTTCTTC. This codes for CASSPRQGLSYNEQFF. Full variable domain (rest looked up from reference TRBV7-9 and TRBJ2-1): DTGVSQNPRHKITKRGQNVTFRCDPISEHNRLYWYRQTLGQGPEFLTYFQNEAQLEKSRLLSDRFSAERPKGSFSTLEIQRTEQGDSAMYLCASSPRQGLSYNEQFFGPGTRLTVL.

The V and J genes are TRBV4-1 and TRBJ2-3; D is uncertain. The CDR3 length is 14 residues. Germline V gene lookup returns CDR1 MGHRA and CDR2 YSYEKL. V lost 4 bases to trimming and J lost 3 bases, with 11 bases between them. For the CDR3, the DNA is TGCGCCAGCAGCCTAGTGACGGAGACAGATACGCAGTATTTT. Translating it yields CASSLVTETDTQYF.

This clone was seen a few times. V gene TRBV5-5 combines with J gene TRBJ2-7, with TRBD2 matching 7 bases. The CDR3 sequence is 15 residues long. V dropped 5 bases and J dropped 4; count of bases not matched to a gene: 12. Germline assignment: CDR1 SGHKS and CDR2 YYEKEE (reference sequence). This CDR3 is CASRREGQVIYEQYF. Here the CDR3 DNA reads TGTGCCAGCAGGAGGGAGGGCCAAGTTATATACGAGCAGTACTTC.

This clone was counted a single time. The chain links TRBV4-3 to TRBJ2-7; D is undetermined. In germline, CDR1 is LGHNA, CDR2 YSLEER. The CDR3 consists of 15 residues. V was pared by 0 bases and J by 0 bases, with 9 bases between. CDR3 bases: TGCGCCAGCAGCCAAGATAGAGGCCACTCCTACGAGCAGTACTTC. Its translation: CASSQDRGHSYEQYF.

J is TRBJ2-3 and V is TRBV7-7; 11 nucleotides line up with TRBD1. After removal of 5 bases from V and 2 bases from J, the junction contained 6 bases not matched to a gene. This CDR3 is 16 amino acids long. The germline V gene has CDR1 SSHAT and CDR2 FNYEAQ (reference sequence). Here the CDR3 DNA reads TGTGCCAGCAGCCCTTGGACAGGGGGCAACACAGATACGCAGTATTTT. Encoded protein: CASSPWTGGNTDTQYF.

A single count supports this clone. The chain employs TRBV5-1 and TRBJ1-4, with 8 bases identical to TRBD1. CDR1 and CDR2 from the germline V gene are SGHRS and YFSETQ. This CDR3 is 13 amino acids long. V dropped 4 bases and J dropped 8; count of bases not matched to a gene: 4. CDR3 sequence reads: CASSRTGQEKLFF. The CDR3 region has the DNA TGCGCCAGCAGCAGGACAGGGCAGGAAAAACTGTTTTTT.